What follows are 29 T cell receptor beta chains derived from one specimen sequenced in a study of blood T cell repertoires in COVID-19. Sequencing was performed with immunoSEQ multiplex PCR; in TCRdb, only in-frame clones are kept and a portion is missing. This sample has approximately 250,000 clones, with around 82% found just once. The sample consisted of peripheral blood. These receptors came from a human donor in a cohort sampled during active COVID-19.

The chain carries TRBV19 and TRBJ2-7; the D gene is possibly TRBD1 (6 bases). The germline V and J ends were trimmed by 5 bases and 5 bases, with 19 bases remaining between them. Germline-derived CDR1 and CDR2 are LNHDA and SQIVND (reference sequence). CDR3 length: 15 residues. In DNA, the CDR3 is TGTGCCAGTAGTCCAAGGACAGTCCGTGGAGACGAGCAGTACTTC. Protein sequence: CASSPRTVRGDEQYF.

CDR3 amino acids: CAIKRGSDTGELFF. The CDR3 bases are TGTGCCATCAAAAGGGGCTCGGACACCGGGGAGCTGTTTTTT. The chain combines TRBV10-3 with TRBJ2-2, with TRBD1 as a possible D gene (5 bases). Germline values: CDR1 ENHRY, CDR2 SYGVKD. V was shortened by 7 bases and J by 3 bases, with 12 bases between the two germline ends. The CDR3 has 14 residues.

CDR3 region: CASSYSKLGVNTEAFF. The CDR3, as DNA: TGTGCCAGCAGTTACTCGAAGCTAGGAGTGAACACTGAAGCTTTCTTT. The chain has TRBV6-5 and TRBJ1-1; D gene unclear. Germline loops: CDR1 MNHEY, CDR2 SVGAGI. This CDR3 spans 16 amino acids. Trimming left V 0 bases short and J 0 bases short, with 11 bases between.

The CDR3 coding sequence is TGTGCCAGCAGCTTAGGTGGCGGTGTAGGTGAAAAACTGTTTTTT. As protein: CASSLGGGVGEKLFF. The chain couples TRBV13 to TRBJ1-4; D ambiguous. There are 15 residues in the CDR3. Trimming pared 0 bases from V and 7 bases from J, leaving 12 bases between. Germline V gene lookup returns CDR1 PRHDT and CDR2 FYEKMQ (reference sequence).

V gene TRBV6-1 combines with J gene TRBJ1-2; TRBD1 matches at 9 bases. CDR3 length: 16 residues. CDR1 is MNHNS, CDR2 SASEGT, per germline. V was pared by 4 bases and J by 5 bases, with 11 bases of the junction left unmatched. The CDR3 DNA sequence: TGTGCCAGCAGTGGATTTTCCGGGACAGGGACATATGGCTACACCTTC. This translates into CASSGFSGTGTYGYTF.

This chain joins TRBV12-3 or TRBV12-4 and TRBJ1-5; no clear D gene. The V end lost 7 bases, the J end lost 5 bases, and 12 bases lay between the germline ends. The CDR3 extends over 13 amino acids. The CDR3 coding sequence is TGTGCCAGCACCGGCGGCTGGTATCAGCCCCAGCATTTT. Translating it yields CASTGGWYQPQHF.

V gene TRBV6-5 combines with J gene TRBJ1-2; TRBD1 might be the D (6 bases). V shed 4 bases and J shed 6 bases, with 12 bases lying between them. This CDR3 region has 13 residues. In germline, CDR1 is MNHEY, CDR2 SVGAGI. The CDR3 loop reads CASSSPGGHGYTF. The CDR3 coding sequence is TGTGCCAGCAGTTCACCGGGGGGGCATGGCTACACCTTC.

The CDR3 DNA sequence: TGTGCCACTCTACCGCGGGGCCACGGGGAGCTGTTTTTT. It translates to CATLPRGHGELFF. The chain uses TRBV28 and TRBJ2-2; possibly TRBD2 for D (6 bases). The CDR3 totals 13 residues. Germline V CDR1 and CDR2: MDHEN, SYDVKM. With 10 bases removed from V and 7 bases from J, the gap between germline ends came to 16 bases.

J is TRBJ1-5 and V is TRBV28; a weak D match, TRBD1 (6 bases). Deletions cut 2 bases from V and 11 bases from J, with 13 bases between. The CDR3 contains 13 residues. Per germline, CDR1 MDHEN and CDR2 SYDVKM. The CDR3 is CASSLNPRGAQHF. DNA for the CDR3: TGTGCCAGCAGTTTAAACCCCAGGGGTGCCCAGCATTTT.

This chain uses TRBV7-3 with TRBJ1-1; 7 nucleotides line up with TRBD1. The CDR3 sequence is 13 residues long. Germline assignment: CDR1 SGHTA and CDR2 FQGTGA. V lost 4 bases to trimming and J lost 3 bases; unmatched junction nucleotides: 2. CDR3 residues: CASSSGQHTEAFF. The DNA of the CDR3 is TGTGCCAGCAGCTCGGGACAGCACACTGAAGCTTTCTTT.

This chain links TRBV6-5 with TRBJ2-5; the match to TRBD2 covers 8 bases. Germline V gene data show CDR1 as MNHEY and CDR2 as SVGAGI. Trimming took 6 bases from V and 6 from J; bases not matched to a gene: 6. The CDR3 runs to 13 residues. CDR3 nucleotide sequence: TGTGCCAGCAGAAAGCGGGGGTCACAGACCCAGTACTTC. This codes for CASRKRGSQTQYF.

This clone was counted once. This rearrangement joins TRBV4-3 to TRBJ2-7, with D perhaps matching TRBD1 (6 bases). V was shortened by 1 base and J by 3 bases, with 13 bases between the two germline ends. CDR3 length: 15 amino acids. The V gene's germline CDR1 is LGHNA and CDR2 YSLEER. CDR3 amino acids: CASSQAPGVGYEQYF. The CDR3 nucleotides are TGCGCCAGCAGCCAAGCTCCAGGGGTCGGCTACGAGCAGTACTTC.

This clone came up once. The genes are TRBV6-5 and TRBJ1-1, with D perhaps matching TRBD1 (6 bases). The CDR3 totals 15 residues. Germline V CDR1 and CDR2: MNHEY, SVGAGI. Trimming took 7 bases from V and 8 from J, leaving 23 bases between them. The CDR3 DNA follows: TGTGCCAGCACCCATGGAGGGGGGGCGGAACCCGAAGCTTTCTTT. Protein sequence: CASTHGGGAEPEAFF.

The V and J genes are TRBV10-3 and TRBJ2-1; D remains unclear. CDR3 length: 11 amino acids. Germline V gene lookup returns CDR1 ENHRY and CDR2 SYGVKD. V lost 4 bases, J lost 7 bases, and 5 bases lay in between. In nucleotides, the CDR3 is TGTGCCATCAGTGGTCTTAATGAGCAGTTCTTC. It is translated as CAISGLNEQFF.

The J gene is TRBJ2-1, the V gene TRBV19, with D possibly TRBD2 on 5 matching bases. The CDR3 loop spans 13 amino acids. Trimming stripped 6 bases from V and 9 bases from J, with 15 bases between. Germline CDR1 is LNHDA and CDR2 is SQIVND (reference sequence). The CDR3 DNA sequence: TGTGCCAGTAGCATTGAGGGCGTCGGTGAGCAGTTCTTC. This sequence encodes CASSIEGVGEQFF.

This sequence joins TRBV3-1 (or the pseudogene TRBV3-2) and TRBJ1-3, with D uncertain. This CDR3 is 13 amino acids long. CDR1 is LGHDT and CDR2 is YNNKEL in the germline V gene (reference sequence). Trimming left V 0 bases short and J 4 bases short, with 4 bases between. DNA of the CDR3: TGTGCCAGCAGCCAAGACGTGGGAAACACCATATATTTT. Its translation is CASSQDVGNTIYF.

The chain recombines TRBV4-1 with TRBJ2-2, with D possibly being TRBD2 (6 bases). With 0 bases removed from V and 4 bases from J, the gap between germline ends came to 9 bases. This CDR3 comprises 15 residues. Germline V lookup: CDR1 MGHRA, CDR2 YSYEKL. This CDR3 reads CASSQETSVTGELFF. The DNA for the CDR3 is TGCGCCAGCAGCCAAGAGACTAGTGTCACCGGGGAGCTGTTTTTT.

The chain joins TRBV5-7 to TRBJ1-6, with 7 positions matching TRBD1. TRBV5-7 counts as an open reading frame of uncertain function. The ends lost 8 bases at V and 7 bases at J; junction bases unmatched: 0. The CDR3 extends over 11 amino acids. CDR3 bases: TGTGCCAGGACAGGGAATTCACCCCTCCACTTT. Translation gives CARTGNSPLHF.

This rearrangement joins TRBV5-5 to TRBJ1-5; D is undetermined. Germline assignment: CDR1 SGHKS and CDR2 YYEKEE (reference sequence). This CDR3 spans 15 amino acids. V was cut by 0 bases and J by 0 bases, with 7 bases left in between. The CDR3 is CASSLDSYSNQPQHF. The CDR3 coding sequence is TGTGCCAGCAGCTTGGACAGCTATAGCAATCAGCCCCAGCATTTT.

The J gene is TRBJ1-6, the V gene TRBV6-2 or TRBV6-3, with TRBD1 as a possible D gene (6 bases). The CDR3 is 13 residues long. The germline V gene encodes CDR1 MNHEY and CDR2 SVGEGT. Trimming removed 6 bases at V and 4 bases at J, with 7 bases between. The CDR3 DNA reads as TGTGCCAGCAGCGGGACATATAATTCACCCCTCCACTTT. This translates into CASSGTYNSPLHF.

The V and J genes are TRBV2 and TRBJ1-1; no firm D call. The germline gives CDR1 SNHLY, CDR2 FYNNEI. This CDR3 has 12 amino acids. The V end lost 9 bases, the J end lost 2 bases, and 10 bases lay between the germline ends. The CDR3 DNA reads as TGTGCCAGGGAACAGCCTAACACTGAAGCTTTCTTT. This sequence encodes CAREQPNTEAFF.

The rearrangement joins TRBV7-2 to TRBJ1-5; tentative D call: TRBD1 (6 bases). Germline V lookup: CDR1 SGHTA, CDR2 FQGNSA. The CDR3 runs to 17 residues. Between the trimmed V and J ends, which lost 4 bases and 1 base, there was a span of 17 bases. CDR3 nucleotides: TGTGCCAGCAGCTATGACGGGGGGCTGGGGAGCAATCAGCCCCAGCATTTT. Encoded protein: CASSYDGGLGSNQPQHF.

The chain couples TRBV28 to TRBJ1-4; D not resolved. The CDR3 loop spans 14 amino acids. Germline V gene sequence: CDR1 MDHEN, CDR2 SYDVKM. Trimming took off 8 bases at V and 0 bases at J, with 10 bases between the two ends. In nucleotides, the CDR3 is TGTGCCAGCGGGAGGGTTGCAACTAATGAAAAACTGTTTTTT. Translating it yields CASGRVATNEKLFF.

The rearrangement joins TRBV6-1 to TRBJ1-5; 9 bases map to TRBD1. The V gene's germline CDR1 is MNHNS and CDR2 SASEGT. The length of the CDR3 is 16 residues. V dropped 4 bases and J dropped 1; count of bases not matched to a gene: 5. CDR3 residues: CASSATGGPSNQPQHF. As DNA, the CDR3 is TGTGCCAGCAGTGCAACAGGGGGCCCGAGCAATCAGCCCCAGCATTTT.

The gene calls are TRBV5-1 and TRBJ2-3; tentative D call: TRBD1 (6 bases). CDR3 size: 14 residues. CDR1 is SGHRS and CDR2 is YFSETQ in the germline V gene. Trimming pared 1 base from V and 9 bases from J, leaving 15 bases between. Written as DNA, the CDR3 is TGCGCCAGCAGCTTGCCGGTAGGACAGCAAACGCAGTATTTT. It encodes CASSLPVGQQTQYF.

V gene TRBV18 combines with J gene TRBJ1-2, with D hard to call. Germline V gene sequence: CDR1 KGHSH, CDR2 LQKENI. V was cut by 2 bases and J by 3 bases, with 10 bases left in between. The CDR3 runs 14 residues. CDR3 in DNA: TGTGCCAGCTCACCAGCCCGGGTGGACTATGGCTACACCTTC. It codes for CASSPARVDYGYTF.

The chain has TRBV12-3 or TRBV12-4 and TRBJ2-1; 8 nucleotides align to TRBD2. V shed 6 bases and J 14 bases; nucleotides not matched to a gene: 9. The CDR3 runs to 12 residues. CDR3 DNA: TGTGCCAGCAGACTTACTAGCGGCGAGGAGTTCTTC. It is translated as CASRLTSGEEFF.

The chain recombines TRBV19 with TRBJ1-5, with a weak D call TRBD1 (6 bases). The germline CDR1 and CDR2 sequences are LNHDA and SQIVND (reference sequence). V lost 3 bases and J 3 bases, leaving 12 bases between the germline ends. This CDR3 is 15 amino acids long. The CDR3 loop is CASSIGTNLNQPQHF. The CDR3 DNA reads TGTGCCAGTAGTATTGGGACAAACCTCAATCAGCCCCAGCATTTT.

The genes are TRBV4-3 and TRBJ1-4, with D possibly TRBD1 on 6 matching bases. Trimming removed 7 bases at V and 4 bases at J, with 19 bases between. This CDR3 is 16 amino acids long. Germline CDR1 reads LGHNA; CDR2 reads YSLEER. CDR3 in DNA: TGCGCCAGCACGCCTCACCCCGGACAGAGTAATGAAAAACTGTTTTTT. It specifies CASTPHPGQSNEKLFF.